The 7 T cell receptor beta chains presented below share a single source sample, sequenced in a study of blood T cell repertoires in COVID-19. Measured with immunoSEQ multiplex PCR; TCRdb has only the in-frame clones, and not every one. The table has about 180,000 clones, approximately 80% seen once. Sequenced sample: peripheral blood. The receptor set was obtained from a human donor in a cohort sampled during active COVID-19.

The CDR3 protein is CATSDLQALVGQYF. CDR3 nucleotides: TGTGCCACCAGTGATTTGCAGGCACTGGTTGGCCAGTACTTC. The chain employs TRBV24-1 and TRBJ2-5; D is unresolved. This CDR3 spans 14 amino acids. The V end was cut by 0 bases, the J end by 10 bases, with 14 bases between. Germline-derived CDR1 and CDR2 are KGHDR and SFDVKD.

The chain couples TRBV10-3 to TRBJ1-1, with no clear D. The germline CDR1 and CDR2 sequences are ENHRY and SYGVKD. The CDR3 has 14 residues. The germline V and J ends were trimmed by 2 bases and 2 bases, with 9 bases remaining between them. CDR3 amino acids: CAISERGKNTEAFF. CDR3 sequence (DNA): TGTGCCATCAGTGAGCGAGGGAAAAACACTGAAGCTTTCTTT.

V is TRBV2 and J is TRBJ2-4; 8 bases line up with TRBD1. The CDR3 contains 15 residues. Trimming at V came to 4 bases and at J to 3 bases, leaving 5 bases not matched to a gene. CDR1 and CDR2 (germline): SNHLY, FYNNEI. CDR3 sequence reads: CASSAGQGGKNIQYF. CDR3 coding DNA: TGTGCCAGCAGTGCAGGACAGGGAGGCAAAAACATTCAGTACTTC.

V is TRBV5-1 and J is TRBJ1-3; D might be TRBD1 (5 bases). Germline lookup yields CDR1 SGHRS and CDR2 YFSETQ. V gave up 4 bases and J gave up 3 bases, with 8 bases separating them. The CDR3 loop spans 13 amino acids. The DNA for the CDR3 is TGCGCCAGCAGCATTAGGGGTGGAAACACCATATATTTT. Encoded protein: CASSIRGGNTIYF.

This clone has only one observation. This chain links TRBV10-1 with TRBJ2-2, with 9 bases aligning to TRBD1. The CDR3 consists of 16 residues. Unmatched junction bases numbered 7, after V lost 4 bases and J lost 4 bases. Germline CDR1 reads WNHNN; CDR2 reads SYGVQD (reference sequence). The CDR3 coding sequence is TGCGCCAGCAGTGGATCCGGGACAGGGATCACCGGGGAGCTGTTTTTT. Amino acid sequence: CASSGSGTGITGELFF.

This clone was counted a few times. The rearrangement uses TRBV7-8 and TRBJ1-2; 7 bases line up with TRBD1. The J segment lost 7 bases and the V segment lost 1 base, leaving 3 bases of the junction unmatched. CDR3 length: 13 amino acids. Germline V gives CDR1 SGHVS, CDR2 FQNEAQ. The CDR3 DNA reads TGTGCCAGCAGCTTAGACAGGGGAGCTGGCTACACCTTC. Translation gives CASSLDRGAGYTF.

This chain joins TRBV5-1 and TRBJ2-6, with no clear D. The germline V gene encodes CDR1 SGHRS and CDR2 YFSETQ. The V gene lost 4 bases and the J gene lost 1 base, with 12 bases spanning the gap. The length of the CDR3 is 16 residues. The CDR3 DNA sequence: TGCGCCAGCAGCGGCCGAGCCGGGTCTGGGGCCAACGTCCTGACTTTC. Protein: CASSGRAGSGANVLTF.